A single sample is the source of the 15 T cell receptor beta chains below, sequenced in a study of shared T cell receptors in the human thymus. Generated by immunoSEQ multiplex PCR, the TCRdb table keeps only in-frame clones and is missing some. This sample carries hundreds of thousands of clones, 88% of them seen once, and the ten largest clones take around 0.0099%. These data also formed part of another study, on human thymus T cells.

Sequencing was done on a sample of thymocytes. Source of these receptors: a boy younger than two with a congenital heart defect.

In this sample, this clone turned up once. The DNA of the CDR3 is TGCAGCGTTGTCCAAGGGGAGAACACCGGGGAGCTGTTTTTT. This gives the protein CSVVQGENTGELFF. The rearrangement links TRBV29-1 to TRBJ2-2, with TRBD1 as a possible D gene (5 bases). There are 14 residues in the CDR3. Trimming cost V 4 bases and J 1 base, with 10 bases left between them. The germline V gene has CDR1 SQVTM and CDR2 ANQGSEA.

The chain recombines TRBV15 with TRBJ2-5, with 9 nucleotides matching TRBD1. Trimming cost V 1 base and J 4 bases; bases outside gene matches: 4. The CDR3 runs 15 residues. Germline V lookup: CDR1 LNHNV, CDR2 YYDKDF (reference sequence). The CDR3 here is CATSRVDRGRETQYF. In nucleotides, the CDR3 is TGTGCCACCAGCAGAGTGGACAGGGGCCGAGAGACCCAGTACTTC.

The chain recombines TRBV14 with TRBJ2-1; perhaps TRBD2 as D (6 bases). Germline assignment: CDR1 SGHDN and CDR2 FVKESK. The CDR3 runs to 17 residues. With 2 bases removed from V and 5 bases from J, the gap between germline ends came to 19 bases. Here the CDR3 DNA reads TGTGCCAGCAGCCAATACCGGAGGGAGATCAGCGACAATGAGCAGTTCTTC. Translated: CASSQYRREISDNEQFF.

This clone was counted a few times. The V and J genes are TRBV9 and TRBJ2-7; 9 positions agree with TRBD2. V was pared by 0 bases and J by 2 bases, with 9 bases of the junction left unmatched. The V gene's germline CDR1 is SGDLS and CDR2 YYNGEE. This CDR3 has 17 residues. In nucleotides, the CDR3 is TGTGCCAGCAGCGTAGGGGGGGGACTAGCTTTGACCTACGAGCAGTACTTC. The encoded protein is CASSVGGGLALTYEQYF.

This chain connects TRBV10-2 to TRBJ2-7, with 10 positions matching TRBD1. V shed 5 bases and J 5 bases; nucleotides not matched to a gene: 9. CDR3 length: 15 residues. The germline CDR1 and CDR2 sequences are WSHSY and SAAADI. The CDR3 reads CASSPSGQGVHEQYF. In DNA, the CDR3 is TGCGCCAGCAGTCCTAGTGGACAGGGGGTCCACGAGCAGTACTTC.

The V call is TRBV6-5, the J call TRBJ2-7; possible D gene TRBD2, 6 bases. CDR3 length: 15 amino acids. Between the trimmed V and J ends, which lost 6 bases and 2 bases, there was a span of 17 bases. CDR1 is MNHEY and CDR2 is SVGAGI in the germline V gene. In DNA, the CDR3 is TGTGCCAGCAGCCGGTTCAGCGGGCAGCCCTACGAGCAGTACTTC. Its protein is CASSRFSGQPYEQYF.

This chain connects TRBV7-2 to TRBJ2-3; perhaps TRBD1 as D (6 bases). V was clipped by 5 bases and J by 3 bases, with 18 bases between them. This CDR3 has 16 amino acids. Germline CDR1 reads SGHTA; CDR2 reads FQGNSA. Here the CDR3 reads CASSPRVGALTDTQYF. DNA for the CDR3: TGTGCCAGCAGCCCCCGGGTGGGGGCGCTAACAGATACGCAGTATTTT.

CDR3 protein: CASSSPWGVNEQYF. The CDR3 DNA follows: TGTGCCAGCAGCTCCCCCTGGGGGGTAAACGAGCAGTACTTC. The rearrangement links TRBV21-1 to TRBJ2-7; the table names TRBD2, a call not compared with the DNA. TRBV21-1 constitutes a pseudogene. The CDR3 consists of 14 residues.

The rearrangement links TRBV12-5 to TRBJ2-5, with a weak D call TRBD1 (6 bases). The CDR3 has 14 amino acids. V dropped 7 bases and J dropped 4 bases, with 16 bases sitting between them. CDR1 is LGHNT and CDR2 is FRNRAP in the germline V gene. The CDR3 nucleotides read TGTGCTAGTGCCCGATGGGACATTCGAGAGACCCAGTACTTC. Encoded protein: CASARWDIRETQYF.

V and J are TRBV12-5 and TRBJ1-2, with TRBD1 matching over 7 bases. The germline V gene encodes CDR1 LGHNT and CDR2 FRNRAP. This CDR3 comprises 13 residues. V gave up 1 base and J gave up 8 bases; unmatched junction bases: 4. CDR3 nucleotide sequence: TGTGCTAGTGGTTTGGACAGGGGTTGGGGCTACACCTTC. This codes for CASGLDRGWGYTF.

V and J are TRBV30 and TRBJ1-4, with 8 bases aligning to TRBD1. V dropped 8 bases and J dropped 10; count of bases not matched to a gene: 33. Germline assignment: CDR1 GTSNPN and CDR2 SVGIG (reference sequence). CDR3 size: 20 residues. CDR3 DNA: TGTGCCGGAATAAGATCTAGACGGACAGGGCCAAGGAAGTCTCCGGGAAAACTGTTTTTT. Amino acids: CAGIRSRRTGPRKSPGKLFF. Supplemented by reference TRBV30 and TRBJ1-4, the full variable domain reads SQTIHQWPATLVQPVGSPLSLECTVEGTSNPNLYWYRQAAGRGLQLLFYSVGIGQISSEVPQNLSASRPQDRQFILSSKKLLLSDSGFYLCAGIRSRRTGPRKSPGKLFFGSGTQLSVL.

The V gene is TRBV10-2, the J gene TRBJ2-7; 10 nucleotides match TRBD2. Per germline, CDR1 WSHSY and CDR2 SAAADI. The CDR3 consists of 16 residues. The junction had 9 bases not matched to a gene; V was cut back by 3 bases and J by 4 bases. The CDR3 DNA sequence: TGCGCCAGCAGTGATTGGGCACTAGCGGGAATATACGAGCAGTACTTC. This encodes CASSDWALAGIYEQYF.

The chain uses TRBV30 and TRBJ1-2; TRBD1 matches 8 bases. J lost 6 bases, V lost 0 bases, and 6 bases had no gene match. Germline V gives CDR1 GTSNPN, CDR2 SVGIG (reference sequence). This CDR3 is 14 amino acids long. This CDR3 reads CAWSVPDRVHGYTF. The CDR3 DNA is TGTGCCTGGAGTGTCCCGGACAGGGTCCATGGCTACACCTTC.

CDR3 in amino acids: CATSRIGTGGPYEQYF. The CDR3 region has the DNA TGTGCCACCAGCAGGATTGGGACAGGGGGGCCCTACGAGCAGTACTTC. The chain recombines TRBV15 with TRBJ2-7, with 11 bases lining up with TRBD1. The CDR3 sequence is 16 residues long. Losses at the gene ends were 3 bases for V and 2 bases for J; bases not matched to a gene: 6. Germline values: CDR1 LNHNV, CDR2 YYDKDF (reference sequence).

CDR3 amino acids: CASSSRGLSGNTIYF. The CDR3 DNA follows: TGTGCCAGCAGTTCCAGGGGCCTCTCTGGAAACACCATATATTTT. The chain recombines TRBV27 with TRBJ1-3; D might be TRBD1 (6 bases). CDR3 length: 15 amino acids. The germline CDR1 and CDR2 sequences are MNHEY and SMNVEV (reference sequence). V dropped 4 bases and J dropped 0 bases, with 10 bases sitting between them.